This T cell receptor (beta chain) was observed in a study of blood T cell repertoires in COVID-19. Looking at the study overall: Material from acute and convalescent COVID-19 was sourced from the United States, Italy and Spain. In each case, the material was cDNA or gDNA derived from T cells, B-cell-depleted T cells, or PBMCs.

The sample holds a few counts of this clone. The germline V and J ends were trimmed by 5 bases and 2 bases, with 15 bases remaining between them. The CDR3 is 15 residues long. The germline V gene has CDR1 SGHTA and CDR2 FQGTGA. Authors' data handling: Amplification of reference gene primers was used by the study to estimate nucleated cell counts. Generated by immunoSEQ multiplex PCR, the TCRdb table keeps only in-frame clones and is missing some. V, J and clone size reflect that table, while D and trimming were determined from the DNA. The table has some 150,000 clones, around 73% seen once. Sequencing was done on a sample of peripheral blood. The chain carries TRBV7-3 and TRBJ2-5; D is possibly TRBD2 (6 bases). This receptor was obtained from a woman aged 45-59 years with active or convalescent COVID-19. CDR3 region: CASSLDGGEQETQYF. The CDR3 coding sequence is TGTGCCAGCAGCCTCGATGGCGGGGAACAAGAGACCCAGTACTTC.